This TCR beta chain comes out of a study of cytomegalovirus exposure and HLA in healthy donors. Points from the study as a whole: Only CMV serostatus was available as immune exposure information. An analysis was carried out at a later point. It showed that HLA-associated TCR beta chains were more clonally expanded than equally common non-associated chains.

About this clone itself: Its antigen is not identified.

The primer mix had 60 Vbeta and 13 Jbeta primers. Only in-frame clones appear in the TCRdb table, and some are missing; sequencing was by immunoSEQ multiplex PCR. Of around 150,000 clones listed, 76% are singletons. What was sequenced was PBMCs. This TCR was sampled from a male donor in good health and CMV-seronegative.

This chain's CDR3 is CASSPRWTSGFSYEQYF. The DNA for the CDR3 is TGTGCCAGCAGCCCAAGGTGGACTAGCGGGTTCTCCTACGAGCAGTACTTC. The genes are TRBV9 and TRBJ2-7; TRBD2 matches 11 bases. The CDR3 runs to 17 residues. Losses at the gene ends were 4 bases for V and 0 bases for J; bases not matched to a gene: 9. Germline CDR1 is SGDLS and CDR2 is YYNGEE. The variable domain in full, with the rest retrieved from reference TRBV9 and TRBJ2-7, is DSGVTQTPKHLITATGQRVTLRCSPRSGDLSVYWYQQSLDQGLQFLIQYYNGEERAKGNILERFSAQQFPDLHSELNLSSLELGDSALYFCASSPRWTSGFSYEQYFGPGTRLTVT.